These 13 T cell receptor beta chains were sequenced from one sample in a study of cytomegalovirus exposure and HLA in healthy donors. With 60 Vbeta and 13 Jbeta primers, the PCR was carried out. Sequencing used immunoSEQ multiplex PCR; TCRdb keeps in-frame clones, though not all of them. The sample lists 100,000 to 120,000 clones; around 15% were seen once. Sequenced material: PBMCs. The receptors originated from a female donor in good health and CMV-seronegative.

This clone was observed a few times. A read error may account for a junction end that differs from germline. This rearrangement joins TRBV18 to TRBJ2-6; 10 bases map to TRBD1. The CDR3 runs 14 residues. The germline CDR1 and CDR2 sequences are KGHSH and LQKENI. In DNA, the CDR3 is TGTGCCAGCTCAACAGGACAGGGGGTCAACGTCCTGACTTTC. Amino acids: CASSTGQGVNVLTF.

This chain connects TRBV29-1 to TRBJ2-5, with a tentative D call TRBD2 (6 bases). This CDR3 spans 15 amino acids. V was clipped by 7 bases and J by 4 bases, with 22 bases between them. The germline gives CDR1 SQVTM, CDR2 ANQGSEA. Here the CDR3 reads CSGKTGTWQGETQYF. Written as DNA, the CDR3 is TGCAGCGGGAAGACCGGGACTTGGCAAGGAGAGACCCAGTACTTC.

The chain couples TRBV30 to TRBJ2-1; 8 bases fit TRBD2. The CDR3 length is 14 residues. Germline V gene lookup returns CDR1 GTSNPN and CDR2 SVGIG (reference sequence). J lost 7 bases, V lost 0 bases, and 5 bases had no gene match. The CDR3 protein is CAWSVRGGANEQFF. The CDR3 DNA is TGTGCCTGGAGTGTACGGGGGGGGGCGAATGAGCAGTTCTTC.

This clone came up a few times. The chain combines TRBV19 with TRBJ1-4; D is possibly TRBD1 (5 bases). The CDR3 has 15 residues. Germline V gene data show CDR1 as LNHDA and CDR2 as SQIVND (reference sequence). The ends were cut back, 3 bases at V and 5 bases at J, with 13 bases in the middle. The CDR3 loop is CASSMAQGGNEKLFF. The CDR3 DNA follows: TGTGCCAGTAGTATGGCTCAGGGTGGCAATGAAAAACTGTTTTTT.

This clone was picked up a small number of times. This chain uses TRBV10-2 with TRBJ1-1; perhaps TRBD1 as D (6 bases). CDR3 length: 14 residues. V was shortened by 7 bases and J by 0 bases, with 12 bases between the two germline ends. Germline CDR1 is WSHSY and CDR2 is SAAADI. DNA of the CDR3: TGCGCCAGCACAGACAGGTTGATGAACACTGAAGCTTTCTTT. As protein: CASTDRLMNTEAFF.

CDR3 coding DNA: TGTGCCAGCAGCCCGACAGGGGGCCGACAGCCCCAGCATTTT. Its translation: CASSPTGGRQPQHF. The V and J genes are TRBV11-2 and TRBJ1-5; 10 bases agree with TRBD1. The CDR3 spans 14 residues. The V and J ends lost 5 bases and 7 bases, in that order; junction bases with no gene match: 5. Germline CDR1 and CDR2: SGHAT and FQNNGV.

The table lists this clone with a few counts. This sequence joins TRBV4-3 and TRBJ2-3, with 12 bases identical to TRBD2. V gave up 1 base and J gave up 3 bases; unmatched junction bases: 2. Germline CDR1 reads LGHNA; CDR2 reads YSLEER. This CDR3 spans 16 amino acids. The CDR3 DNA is TGCGCCAGCAGCCAAGCAACTAGCGGGAGGACAGATACGCAGTATTTT. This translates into CASSQATSGRTDTQYF.

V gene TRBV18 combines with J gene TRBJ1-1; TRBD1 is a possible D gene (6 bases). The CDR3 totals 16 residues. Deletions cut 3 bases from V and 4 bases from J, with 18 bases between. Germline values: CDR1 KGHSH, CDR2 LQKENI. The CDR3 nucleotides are TGTGCCAGCTCACCGAGGTTTCGGGGGGCTGTCACTGAAGCTTTCTTT. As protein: CASSPRFRGAVTEAFF.

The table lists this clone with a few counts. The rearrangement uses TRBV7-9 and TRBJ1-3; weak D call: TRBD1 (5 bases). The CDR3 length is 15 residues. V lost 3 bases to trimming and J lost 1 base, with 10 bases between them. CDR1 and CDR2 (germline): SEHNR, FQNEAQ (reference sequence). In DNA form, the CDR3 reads TGTGCCAGCAGCTTTAGCGGGGGGTCTGGAAACACCATATATTTT. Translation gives CASSFSGGSGNTIYF. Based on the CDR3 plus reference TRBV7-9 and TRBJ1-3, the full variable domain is DTGVSQNPRHKITKRGQNVTFRCDPISEHNRLYWYRQTLGQGPEFLTYFQNEAQLEKSRLLSDRFSAERPKGSFSTLEIQRTEQGDSAMYLCASSFSGGSGNTIYFGEGSWLTVV.

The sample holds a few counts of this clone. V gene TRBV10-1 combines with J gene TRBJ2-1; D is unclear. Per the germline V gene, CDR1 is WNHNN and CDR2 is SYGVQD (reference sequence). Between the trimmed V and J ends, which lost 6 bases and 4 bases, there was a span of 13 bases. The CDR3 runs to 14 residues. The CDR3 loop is CASSQTIGYNEQFF. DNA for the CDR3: TGCGCCAGCAGCCAGACAATTGGTTACAATGAGCAGTTCTTC.

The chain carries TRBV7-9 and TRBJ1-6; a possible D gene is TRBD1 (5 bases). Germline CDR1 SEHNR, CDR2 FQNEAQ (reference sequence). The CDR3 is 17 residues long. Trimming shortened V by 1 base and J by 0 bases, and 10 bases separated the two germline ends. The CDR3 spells CASSLGGGSSYNSPLHF. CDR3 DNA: TGTGCCAGCAGCTTAGGGGGCGGGAGCTCCTATAATTCACCCCTCCACTTT.

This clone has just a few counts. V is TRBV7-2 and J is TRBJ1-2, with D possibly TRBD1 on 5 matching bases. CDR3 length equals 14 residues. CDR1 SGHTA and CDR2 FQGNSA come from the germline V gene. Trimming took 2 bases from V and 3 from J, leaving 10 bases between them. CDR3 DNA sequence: TGTGCCAGCAGCTTATCCAGGGATGACTATGGCTACACCTTC. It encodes CASSLSRDDYGYTF.

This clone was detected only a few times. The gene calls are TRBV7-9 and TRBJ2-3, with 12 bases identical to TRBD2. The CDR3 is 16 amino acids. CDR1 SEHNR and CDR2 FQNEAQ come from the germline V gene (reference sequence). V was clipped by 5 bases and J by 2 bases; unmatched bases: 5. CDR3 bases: TGTGCCAGCAGCCCCGGGACTAGCGGGTACACAGATACGCAGTATTTT. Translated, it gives CASSPGTSGYTDTQYF.